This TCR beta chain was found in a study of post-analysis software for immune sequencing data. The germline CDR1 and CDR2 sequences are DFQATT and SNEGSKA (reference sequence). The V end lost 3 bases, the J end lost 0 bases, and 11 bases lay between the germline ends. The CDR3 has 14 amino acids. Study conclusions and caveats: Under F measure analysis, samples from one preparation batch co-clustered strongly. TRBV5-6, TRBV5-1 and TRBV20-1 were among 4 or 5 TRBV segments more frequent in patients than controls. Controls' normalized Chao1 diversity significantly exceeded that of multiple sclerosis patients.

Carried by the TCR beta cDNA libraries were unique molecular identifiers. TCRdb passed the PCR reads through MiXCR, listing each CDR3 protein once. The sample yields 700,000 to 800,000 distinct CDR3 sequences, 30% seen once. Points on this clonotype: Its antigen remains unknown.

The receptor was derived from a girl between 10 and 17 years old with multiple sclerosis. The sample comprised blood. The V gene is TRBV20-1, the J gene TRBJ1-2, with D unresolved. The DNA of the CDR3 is TGCAGTGCTAGGTCGGCAGAGACTAACTATGGCTACACCTTC. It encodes CSARSAETNYGYTF.